The clone carrying this T cell receptor beta chain has just a few counts. The antigen is not known. This sample was included in a study of identical twins. Study observations and caveats: Those out-of-frame alpha sequences shared by twins showed an excess of low generation probability.

MiXCR, applied by TCRdb to the 5' RACE reads, yields one record per CDR3 protein. This repertoire shows around 290,000 distinct CDR3 sequences, over 8.5% found once; its top ten account for roughly 7%. Germline CDR1 reads SQVTM; CDR2 reads ANQGSEA. This CDR3 has 10 residues. Trimming removed 1 base at V and 8 bases at J, with 3 bases between. This sample was also put to use in a study of yellow fever vaccine responses in identical twins. Turning to that study: Convergence reportedly seemed to mark part of the twins' vaccine T cell response, with personalization marking the rest.

What was sequenced was CD8+ T cells sorted from blood. The J gene is TRBJ2-4, the V gene TRBV29-1; no clear D. This TCR was sampled from a woman aged 18-29 years in good health. CDR3 sequence: CSVEVHIQYF. CDR3 nucleotide sequence: TGCAGCGTTGAAGTCCACATTCAGTACTTC.